The 6 T cell receptor beta chains given below trace back to one sample, sequenced in a study of vaccination effects on CD4 cells after COVID-19. Pools of viral peptides were used by the ViraFEST assay to expand antigen-specific CD4+ T cells ahead of sequencing. Upon completion of around ten days in culture, CD4+ T cells were isolated. These receptors are not linked to any known antigen. Here immunoSEQ multiplex PCR was the method, and the copy in TCRdb shows in-frame clones only, minus some. The sample lists tens of thousands of clones, 74% seen once, with 1.5% to 2% in the top ten. Here the sequenced sample was CD4+ T cells from PBMCs cultured with HCoV-229E spike peptides, taken before COVID-19 vaccination. Every receptor here comes from a human donor who received a COVID-19 vaccine.

J is TRBJ1-3 and V is TRBV7-2; unclear D gene. Trimming shortened V by 3 bases and J by 4 bases, and 7 bases separated the two germline ends. Germline CDR1 reads SGHTA; CDR2 reads FQGNSA. This CDR3 contains 13 residues. The CDR3 sequence is CASSFNRGNTIYF. The CDR3 DNA reads as TGTGCCAGCAGCTTCAATAGAGGAAACACCATATATTTT.

The chain employs TRBV5-6 and TRBJ1-1, with D perhaps TRBD1 (5 bases). Trimming cost V 0 bases and J 6 bases, with 21 bases left between them. Germline V gives CDR1 SGHDT, CDR2 YYEEEE. The CDR3 totals 17 residues. In DNA, the CDR3 is TGTGCCAGCAGCTTGGCCTACAGGCAGTCGAAGAGTTCTGAAGCTTTCTTT. This encodes CASSLAYRQSKSSEAFF.

This clone was seen once. This chain links TRBV18 with TRBJ1-1, with D unresolved. Germline V lookup: CDR1 KGHSH, CDR2 LQKENI. The CDR3 is made up of 15 amino acids. Trimming stripped 2 bases from V and 1 base from J, with 11 bases between. CDR3 protein: CASSPLADPNTEAFF. The CDR3 DNA reads as TGTGCCAGCTCACCATTGGCCGATCCGAACACTGAAGCTTTCTTT.

This clone was picked up a small number of times. The genes are TRBV10-3 and TRBJ1-5; D ambiguous. Germline CDR1 ENHRY, CDR2 SYGVKD. This CDR3 spans 12 amino acids. Trimming pared 8 bases from V and 3 bases from J, leaving 8 bases between. The CDR3 here is CAIGTNNQPQHF. The CDR3, as DNA: TGTGCCATCGGCACAAACAATCAGCCCCAGCATTTT.

This chain uses TRBV28 with TRBJ2-7; D possibly corresponds to TRBD1 (7 bases). The CDR3 extends over 15 amino acids. The germline CDR1 and CDR2 sequences are MDHEN and SYDVKM. Trimming stripped 5 bases from V and 4 bases from J, with 18 bases between. CDR3 sequence (DNA): TGTGCCAGCAGTGTGGCAGGGGGGAATAGTTACGAGCAGTACGTC. It yields the protein CASSVAGGNSYEQYV.

This clone came up once. The V call is TRBV7-8, the J call TRBJ1-5, with 7 nucleotides matching TRBD1. Germline V gene lookup returns CDR1 SGHVS and CDR2 FQNEAQ. This CDR3 is 16 amino acids long. Unmatched junction bases numbered 13, after V lost 5 bases and J lost 6 bases. The CDR3 DNA is TGTGCCAGCAGCCTTACAGGAGCCACAGGGGTTCAGCCCCAGCATTTT. Translation: CASSLTGATGVQPQHF. The entire variable domain, with the rest obtained from reference TRBV7-8 and TRBJ1-5, is as follows: GAGVSQSPRYKVAKRGQDVALRCDPISGHVSLFWYQQALGQGPEFLTYFQNEAQLDKSGLPSDRFFAERPEGSVSTLKIQRTQQEDSAVYLCASSLTGATGVQPQHFGDGTRLSIL.